The entry that follows covers one TCR beta chain sequence. Its antigen remains unidentified. Assay used: immunoSEQ multiplex PCR; TCRdb lists only in-frame clones, some missing. The sample yields approximately 100,000 clones, nearly 90% seen once. The CDR3 sequence is 16 residues long. After removal of 8 bases from V and 4 bases from J, the junction contained 11 bases not matched to a gene. Germline V gene sequence: CDR1 WNHNN, CDR2 SYGVQD (reference sequence). This specimen comes from a study of T cell responses to AZD1222 COVID-19 vaccine. The study, taken as a whole, reports: Donors skewed white British and female; clonal diversity was possibly underestimated. An increase in Spike-specific TCR breadth and depth was observed after two AZD1222 doses.

The genes are TRBV10-1 and TRBJ2-2, with 9 bases identical to TRBD2. Material: peripheral blood, obtained 28 days after the second AZD1222 dose. This TCR came from an adult who received the AZD1222 COVID-19 vaccine. CDR3 loop: CASSTSKAGGTGELFF. The CDR3 coding sequence is TGCGCCAGCTCGACAAGTAAAGCGGGAGGCACCGGGGAGCTGTTTTTT.